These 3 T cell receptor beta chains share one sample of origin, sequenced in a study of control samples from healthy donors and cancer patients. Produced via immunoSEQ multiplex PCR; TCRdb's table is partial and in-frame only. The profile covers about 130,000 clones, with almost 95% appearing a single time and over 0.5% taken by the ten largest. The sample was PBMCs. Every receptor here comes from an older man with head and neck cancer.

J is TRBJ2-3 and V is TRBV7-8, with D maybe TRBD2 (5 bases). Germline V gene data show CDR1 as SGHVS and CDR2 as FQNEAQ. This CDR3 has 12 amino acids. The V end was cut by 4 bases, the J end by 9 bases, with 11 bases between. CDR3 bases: TGTGCCAGCAGCTCTCAGCGGCAAACGCAGTATTTT. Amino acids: CASSSQRQTQYF.

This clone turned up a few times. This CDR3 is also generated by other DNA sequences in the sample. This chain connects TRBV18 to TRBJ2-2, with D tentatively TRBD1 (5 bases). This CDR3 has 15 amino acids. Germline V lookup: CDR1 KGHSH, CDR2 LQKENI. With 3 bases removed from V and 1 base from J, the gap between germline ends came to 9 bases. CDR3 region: CASSPPRGNTGELFF. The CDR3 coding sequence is TGTGCCAGCTCACCGCCAAGGGGGAACACCGGGGAGCTGTTTTTT.

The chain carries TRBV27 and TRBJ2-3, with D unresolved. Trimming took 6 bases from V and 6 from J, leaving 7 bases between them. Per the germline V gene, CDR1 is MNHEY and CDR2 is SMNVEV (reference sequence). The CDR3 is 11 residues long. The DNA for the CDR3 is TGTGCCAGCAGCCATTACGATACGCAGTATTTT. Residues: CASSHYDTQYF.